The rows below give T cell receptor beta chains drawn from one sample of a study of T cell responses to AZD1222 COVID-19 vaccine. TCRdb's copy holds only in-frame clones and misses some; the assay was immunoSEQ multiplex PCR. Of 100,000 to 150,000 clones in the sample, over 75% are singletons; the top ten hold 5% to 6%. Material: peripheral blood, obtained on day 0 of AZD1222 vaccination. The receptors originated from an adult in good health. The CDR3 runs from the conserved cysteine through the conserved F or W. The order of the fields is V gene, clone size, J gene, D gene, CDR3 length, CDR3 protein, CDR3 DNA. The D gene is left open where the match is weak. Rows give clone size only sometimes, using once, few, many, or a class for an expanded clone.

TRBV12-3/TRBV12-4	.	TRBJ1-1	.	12	CASSFFGAEAFF	TGTGCCAGCAGTTTTTTTGGGGCTGAAGCTTTCTTT
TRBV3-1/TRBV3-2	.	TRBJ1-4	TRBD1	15	CASSSRGDRNEKLFF	TGTGCCAGCAGTTCGCGGGGGGACAGGAATGAAAAACTGTTTTTT
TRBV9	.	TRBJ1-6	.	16	CASSVSNNPYNSPLHF	TGTGCCAGCAGCGTATCGAATAACCCTTATAATTCACCCCTCCACTTT
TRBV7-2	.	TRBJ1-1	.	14	CASSLGGQNTEAFF	TGTGCCAGCAGCTTAGGGGGTCAGAACACTGAAGCTTTCTTT
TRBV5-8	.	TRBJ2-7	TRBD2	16	CASSTGGLAVPYEQYF	TGTGCCAGCAGCACTGGAGGACTAGCTGTTCCCTACGAGCAGTACTTC
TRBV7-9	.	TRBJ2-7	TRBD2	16	CASSLALTSGSSRRYF	TGTGCCAGCAGCTTAGCGCTGACTAGCGGGAGTTCCCGGCGGTACTTC
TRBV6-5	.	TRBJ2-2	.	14	CASSPSGPTGELFF	TGTGCCAGCAGTCCCTCTGGGCCCACCGGGGAGCTGTTTTTT
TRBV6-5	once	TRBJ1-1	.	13	CASRRNGATEAFF	TGTGCCAGCAGGAGAAATGGGGCCACTGAAGCTTTCTTT
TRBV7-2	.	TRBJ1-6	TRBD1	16	CASSPRSGTGNSPLHF	TGTGCCAGCAGCCCACGATCCGGGACAGGCAATTCACCCCTCCACTTT
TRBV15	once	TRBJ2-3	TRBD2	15	CATSRGLADSNTQYF	TGTGCCACCAGCAGGGGACTAGCGGACTCCAATACGCAGTATTTT
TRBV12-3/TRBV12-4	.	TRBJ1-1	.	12	CASSFYGTEAFF	TGTGCCAGCAGTTTTTATGGGACTGAAGCTTTCTTT
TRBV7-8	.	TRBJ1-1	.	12	CATTPRGTEAFF	TGTGCCACCACCCCACGAGGAACTGAAGCTTTCTTT
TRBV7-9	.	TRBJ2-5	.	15	CASSPLSGPQETQYF	TGTGCCAGCAGCCCTCTTAGCGGACCCCAAGAGACCCAGTACTTC
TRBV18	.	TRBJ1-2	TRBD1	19	CASSPTGTQGGTGIYGYTF	TGTGCCAGCTCACCAACCGGGACACAGGGAGGGACAGGGATATATGGCTACACCTTC
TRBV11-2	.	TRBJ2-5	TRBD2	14	CASSLDLAAETQYF	TGTGCCAGCAGCTTAGACCTAGCGGCGGAGACCCAGTACTTC